This T cell receptor beta chain was identified during a study of blood T cells in healthy people across ages. The CDR3 has 15 amino acids. Germline CDR1 is SGHTA and CDR2 is FQGNSA. The junction had 7 bases not matched to a gene; V was cut back by 5 bases and J by 2 bases. Together with a sample-barcoded 5' primer, a J-beta primer mix was included in a second PCR lasting about 7 to 11 cycles. TCRdb reanalysed the 5' RACE reads using MiXCR and keeps one entry per CDR3 protein. Among 1.8 million or so distinct CDR3 sequences listed, roughly 43% were seen once. A remark on this clonotype: What it binds is unknown.

Each sample used at least 6 million PBMCs. Study results and limitations: There was a strong correlation between TCR beta diversity and naive T cell percentage. Diversity was higher, and naive CD4+ cells more numerous, in long-lived donors than in aged donors.

J is TRBJ2-3 and V is TRBV7-2, with 7 nucleotides matching TRBD2. The clonotype comes from a human donor in good health. Sequenced material: blood. CDR3 nucleotide sequence: TGTGCCAGCAGCCCCAGGCTAGCGGTCACAGATACGCAGTATTTT. It is translated as CASSPRLAVTDTQYF.